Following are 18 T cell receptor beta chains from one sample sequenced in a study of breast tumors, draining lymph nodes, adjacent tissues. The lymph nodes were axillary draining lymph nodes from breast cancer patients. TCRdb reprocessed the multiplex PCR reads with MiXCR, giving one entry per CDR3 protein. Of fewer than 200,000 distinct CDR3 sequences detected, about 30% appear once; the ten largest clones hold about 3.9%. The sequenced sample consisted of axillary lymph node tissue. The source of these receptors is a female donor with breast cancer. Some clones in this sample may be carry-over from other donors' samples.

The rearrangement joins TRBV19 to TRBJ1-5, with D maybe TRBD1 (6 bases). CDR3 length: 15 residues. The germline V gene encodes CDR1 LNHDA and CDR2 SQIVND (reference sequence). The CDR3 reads CARERTESSNQPQHF. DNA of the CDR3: TGTGCTAGAGAAAGGACAGAGAGTAGCAATCAGCCCCAGCATTTT.

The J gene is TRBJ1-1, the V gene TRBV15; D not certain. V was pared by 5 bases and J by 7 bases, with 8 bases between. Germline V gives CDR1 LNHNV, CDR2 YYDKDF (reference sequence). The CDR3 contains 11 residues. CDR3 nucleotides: TGTGCCACCAGCTACGGGATTGAAGCTTTCTTT. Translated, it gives CATSYGIEAFF.

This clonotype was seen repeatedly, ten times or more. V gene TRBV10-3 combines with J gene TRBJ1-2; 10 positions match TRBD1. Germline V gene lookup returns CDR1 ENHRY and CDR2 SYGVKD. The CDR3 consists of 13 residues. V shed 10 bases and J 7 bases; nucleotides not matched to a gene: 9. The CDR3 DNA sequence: TGTGCCACTGCCGGGACAGGGGACTCTGGCTACACCTTC. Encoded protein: CATAGTGDSGYTF.

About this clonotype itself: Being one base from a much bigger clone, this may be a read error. The CDR3 region is CASGLYRDRGAVNYGYTF. In DNA, the CDR3 is TGTGCTAGTGGTTTGTACCGGGACAGGGGAGCAGTTAACTATGGCTACACCTTC. The rearrangement joins TRBV12-5 to TRBJ1-2; 10 bases are shared with TRBD1. This CDR3 comprises 18 residues. CDR1 and CDR2 (germline): LGHNT, FRNRAP. The V gene end was trimmed by 2 bases and the J gene end by 1 base; junction bases not matched to a gene: 10.

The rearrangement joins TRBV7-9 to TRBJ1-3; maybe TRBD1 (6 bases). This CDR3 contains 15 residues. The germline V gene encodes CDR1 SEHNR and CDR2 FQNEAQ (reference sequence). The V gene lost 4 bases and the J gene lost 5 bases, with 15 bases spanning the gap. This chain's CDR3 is CASSSTDRTRNTIYF. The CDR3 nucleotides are TGTGCCAGCAGCTCTACCGACAGGACTCGAAACACCATATATTTT. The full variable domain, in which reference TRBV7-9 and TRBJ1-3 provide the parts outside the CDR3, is DTGVSQNPRHKITKRGQNVTFRCDPISEHNRLYWYRQTLGQGPEFLTYFQNEAQLEKSRLLSDRFSAERPKGSFSTLEIQRTEQGDSAMYLCASSSTDRTRNTIYFGEGSWLTVV.

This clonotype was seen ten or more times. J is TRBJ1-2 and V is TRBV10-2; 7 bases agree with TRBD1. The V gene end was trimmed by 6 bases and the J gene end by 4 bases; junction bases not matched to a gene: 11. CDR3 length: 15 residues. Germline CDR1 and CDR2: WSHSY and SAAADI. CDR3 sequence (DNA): TGCGCCAGCAGCCCCGACAGGGAGGGAATCTATGGCTACACCTTC. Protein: CASSPDREGIYGYTF.

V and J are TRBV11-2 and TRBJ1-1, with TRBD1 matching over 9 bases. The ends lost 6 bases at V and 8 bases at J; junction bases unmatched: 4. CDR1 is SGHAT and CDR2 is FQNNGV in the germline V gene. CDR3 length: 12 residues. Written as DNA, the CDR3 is TGTGCCAGCAGAACAGGGGGCGGAGAAGCTTTCTTT. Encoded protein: CASRTGGGEAFF.

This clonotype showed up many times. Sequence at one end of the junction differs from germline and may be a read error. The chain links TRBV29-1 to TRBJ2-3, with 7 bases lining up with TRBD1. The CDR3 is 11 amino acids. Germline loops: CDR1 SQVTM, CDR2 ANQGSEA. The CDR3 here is CSVLSGTAIFF. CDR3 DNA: TGCAGCGTTTTGTCCGGGACAGCGATTTTTTTT.

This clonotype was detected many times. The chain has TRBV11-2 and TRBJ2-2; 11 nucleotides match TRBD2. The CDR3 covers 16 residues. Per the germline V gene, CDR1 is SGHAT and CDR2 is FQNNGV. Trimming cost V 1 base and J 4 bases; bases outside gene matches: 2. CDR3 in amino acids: CASSLGTSGPTGELFF. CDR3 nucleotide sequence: TGTGCCAGCAGCTTAGGGACTAGCGGGCCCACCGGGGAGCTGTTTTTT.

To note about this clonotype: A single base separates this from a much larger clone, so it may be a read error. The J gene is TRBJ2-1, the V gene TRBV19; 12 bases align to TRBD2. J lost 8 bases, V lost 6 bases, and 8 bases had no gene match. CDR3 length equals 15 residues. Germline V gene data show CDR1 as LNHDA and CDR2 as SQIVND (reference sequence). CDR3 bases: TGTGCCAGTAGGAAGGGACTAGCGGGCGTCCATGAGCAGTTCTTC. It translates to CASRKGLAGVHEQFF.

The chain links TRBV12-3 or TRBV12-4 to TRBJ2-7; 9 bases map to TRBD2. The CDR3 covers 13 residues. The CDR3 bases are TGTGCTAGAGCGGGAGGCAGGGTCTTCGAGCAGTACTTC. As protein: CARAGGRVFEQYF.

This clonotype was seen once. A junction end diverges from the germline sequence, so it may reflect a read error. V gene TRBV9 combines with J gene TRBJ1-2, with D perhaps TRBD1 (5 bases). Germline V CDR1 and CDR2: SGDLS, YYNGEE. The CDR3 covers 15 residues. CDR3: CASSVEDEGAYSLKF. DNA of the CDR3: TGTGCCAGCAGCGTAGAAGATGAAGGGGCCTATTCGCTTAAATTC. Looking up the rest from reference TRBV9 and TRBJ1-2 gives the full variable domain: DSGVTQTPKHLITATGQRVTLRCSPRSGDLSVYWYQQSLDQGLQFLIQYYNGEERAKGNILERFSAQQFPDLHSELNLSSLELGDSALYFCASSVEDEGAYSLKFGSGTRLTVV.

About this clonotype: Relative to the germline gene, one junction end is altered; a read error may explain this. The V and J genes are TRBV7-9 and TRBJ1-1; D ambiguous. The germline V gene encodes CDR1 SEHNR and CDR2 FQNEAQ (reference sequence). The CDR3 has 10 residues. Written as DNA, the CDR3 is TGTGCCAGCAGCTTAACTTCTTCCTACTTT. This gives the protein CASSLTSSYF.

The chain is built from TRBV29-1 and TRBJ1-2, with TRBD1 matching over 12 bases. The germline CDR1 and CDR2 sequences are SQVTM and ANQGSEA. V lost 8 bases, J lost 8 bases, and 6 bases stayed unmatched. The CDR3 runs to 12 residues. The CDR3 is CSLTGTGGGYTF. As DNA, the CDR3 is TGCAGCTTAACCGGGACAGGGGGCGGCTACACCTTC. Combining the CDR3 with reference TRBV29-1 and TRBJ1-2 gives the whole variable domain SAVISQKPSRDICQRGTSLTIQCQVDSQVTMMFWYRQQPGQSLTLIATANQGSEATYESGFVIDKFPISRPNLTFSTLTVSNMSPEDSSIYLCSLTGTGGGYTFGSGTRLTVV.

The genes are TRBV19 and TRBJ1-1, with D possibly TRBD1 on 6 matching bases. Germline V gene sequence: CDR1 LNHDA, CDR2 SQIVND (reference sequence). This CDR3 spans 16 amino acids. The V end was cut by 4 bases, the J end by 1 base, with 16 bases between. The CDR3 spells CASSTARGQQNTEAFF. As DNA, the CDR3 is TGTGCCAGTAGTACCGCCCGGGGACAACAGAACACTGAAGCTTTCTTT.

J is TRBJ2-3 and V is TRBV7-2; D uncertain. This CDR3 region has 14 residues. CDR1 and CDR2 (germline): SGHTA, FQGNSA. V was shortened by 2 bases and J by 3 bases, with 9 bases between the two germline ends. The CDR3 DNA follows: TGTGCCAGCAGCTTAAGGGTCCTTACAGATACGCAGTATTTT. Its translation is CASSLRVLTDTQYF. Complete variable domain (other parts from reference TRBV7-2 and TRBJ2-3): GAGVSQSPSNKVTEKGKDVELRCDPISGHTALYWYRQSLGQGLEFLIYFQGNSAPDKSGLPSDRFSAERTGGSVSTLTIQRTQQEDSAVYLCASSLRVLTDTQYFGPGTRLTVL.

The chain's CDR3 is CASSDGGHSGSNEKLFF. The CDR3 DNA sequence: TGCGCCAGCAGTGATGGGGGCCACTCTGGAAGTAATGAAAAACTGTTTTTT. This chain connects TRBV10-2 to TRBJ1-4; tentatively, D is TRBD1 (6 bases). The CDR3 loop spans 17 amino acids. V lost 3 bases, J lost 4 bases, and 18 bases lay in between. In germline, CDR1 is WSHSY, CDR2 SAAADI.

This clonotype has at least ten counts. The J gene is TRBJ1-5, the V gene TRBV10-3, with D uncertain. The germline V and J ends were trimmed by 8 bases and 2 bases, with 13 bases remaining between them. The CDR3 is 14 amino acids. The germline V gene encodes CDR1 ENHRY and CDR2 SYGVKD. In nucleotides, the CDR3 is TGTGCCATCGGCCCAAAGGAGCGCAATCAGCCCCAGCATTTT. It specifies CAIGPKERNQPQHF.